The next 7 T cell receptor beta chains were all read from a single sample in a study of shared clonotypes between healthy human individuals. The method was immunoSEQ multiplex PCR; TCRdb's version includes in-frame clones alone and lacks a portion of them. The sample carries 2.3 million or so clones, 93% recorded once. The sequenced sample consisted of naive CD4+ T cells from PBMCs. Subset specified: CD45RA+ positively selected. Every receptor here comes from a man aged 18 to 30 in good health. Some clones in this sample may be carry-over from other donors' samples.

The CDR3 DNA sequence: TGTGCCACCAGCAGAGGCCGGGGGCAAAACACCGGGGAGCTGTTTTTT. Protein: CATSRGRGQNTGELFF. The rearrangement links TRBV15 to TRBJ2-2; D possibly uses TRBD1 or TRBD2 (6 bases each). The V end was cut by 1 base, the J end by 2 bases, with 11 bases between. The CDR3 runs to 16 residues. Looked up from germline, CDR1 is LNHNV and CDR2 is YYDKDF (reference sequence). Looking up the rest from reference TRBV15 and TRBJ2-2 gives the full variable domain: DAMVIQNPRYQVTQFGKPVTLSCSQTLNHNVMYWYQQKSSQAPKLLFHYYDKDFNNEADTPDNFQSRRPNTSFCFLDIRSPGLGDTAMYLCATSRGRGQNTGELFFGEGSRLTVL.

The chain combines TRBV28 with TRBJ1-2; D remains ambiguous. Looked up from germline, CDR1 is MDHEN and CDR2 is SYDVKM. V was trimmed by 5 bases and J by 4 bases, leaving 17 bases between them. The CDR3 runs to 15 residues. The CDR3 sequence is CASSPSGAELYGYTF. For the CDR3, the DNA is TGTGCCAGCAGTCCATCAGGAGCAGAGCTCTATGGCTACACCTTC.

The chain uses TRBV7-8 and TRBJ1-2; D not resolved. The CDR3 runs to 14 residues. V lost 2 bases, J lost 4 bases, and 11 bases lay in between. The V gene's germline CDR1 is SGHVS and CDR2 FQNEAQ. In DNA, the CDR3 is TGTGCCAGCAGCTTAAGTGGGTATGGCTATGGCTACACCTTC. It specifies CASSLSGYGYGYTF.

The rearrangement links TRBV28 to TRBJ2-7, with 9 bases lining up with TRBD1. The CDR3 has 14 amino acids. After removal of 3 bases from V and 4 bases from J, the junction contained 4 bases not matched to a gene. The germline V gene encodes CDR1 MDHEN and CDR2 SYDVKM. CDR3: CASSFLGQGYEQYF. CDR3 nucleotide sequence: TGTGCCAGCAGTTTTTTGGGACAGGGTTACGAGCAGTACTTC.

The chain combines TRBV5-4 with TRBJ2-1; D remains unclear. Germline V gene data show CDR1 as SGHNT and CDR2 as YYREEE (reference sequence). The ends were cut back, 5 bases at V and 0 bases at J, with 6 bases in the middle. The CDR3 is made up of 13 amino acids. The CDR3 DNA reads as TGTGCCAGCAGTACGAGCTCCTACAATGAGCAGTTCTTC. It specifies CASSTSSYNEQFF.

The chain carries TRBV29-1 and TRBJ2-3; no clear D gene. Trimming removed 5 bases at V and 1 base at J, with 10 bases between. The CDR3 totals 13 residues. Looked up from germline, CDR1 is SQVTM and CDR2 is ANQGSEA. CDR3 coding DNA: TGCAGCGTTTTTGGGCCCGGCACAGATACGCAGTATTTT. The encoded protein is CSVFGPGTDTQYF.

As for this clone: Other nucleotide sequences from this sample produce the same CDR3. V usage is TRBV5-1 and J usage is TRBJ2-5; D uncertain. The V and J ends lost 0 bases and 3 bases respectively, with 6 bases between them. The CDR3 spans 13 residues. Germline CDR1 SGHRS, CDR2 YFSETQ. The CDR3 reads CASSLAAKETQYF. CDR3 bases: TGCGCCAGCAGCTTGGCAGCGAAAGAGACCCAGTACTTC.